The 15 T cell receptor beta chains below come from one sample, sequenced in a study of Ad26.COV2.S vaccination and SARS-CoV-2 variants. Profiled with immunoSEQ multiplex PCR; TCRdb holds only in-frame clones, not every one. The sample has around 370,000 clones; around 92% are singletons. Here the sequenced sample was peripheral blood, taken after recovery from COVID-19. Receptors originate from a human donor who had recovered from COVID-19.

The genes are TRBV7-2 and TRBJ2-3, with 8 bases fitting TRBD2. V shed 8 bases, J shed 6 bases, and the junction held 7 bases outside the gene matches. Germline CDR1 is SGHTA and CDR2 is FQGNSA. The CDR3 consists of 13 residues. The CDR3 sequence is CASQRGFGDTQYF. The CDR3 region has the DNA TGTGCCAGCCAGCGGGGGTTTGGGGATACGCAGTATTTT.

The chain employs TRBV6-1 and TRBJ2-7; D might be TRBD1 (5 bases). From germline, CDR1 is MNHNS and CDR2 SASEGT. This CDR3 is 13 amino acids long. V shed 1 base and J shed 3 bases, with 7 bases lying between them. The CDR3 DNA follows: TGTGCCAGCAGTGAAGGACAGCTCTACGAGCAGTACTTC. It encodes CASSEGQLYEQYF.

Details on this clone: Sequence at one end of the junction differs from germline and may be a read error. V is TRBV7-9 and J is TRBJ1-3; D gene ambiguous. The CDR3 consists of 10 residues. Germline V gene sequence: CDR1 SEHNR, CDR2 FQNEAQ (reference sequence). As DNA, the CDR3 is TGTGCCAGCAGCTTAACTTTCATGAATTTT. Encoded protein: CASSLTFMNF.

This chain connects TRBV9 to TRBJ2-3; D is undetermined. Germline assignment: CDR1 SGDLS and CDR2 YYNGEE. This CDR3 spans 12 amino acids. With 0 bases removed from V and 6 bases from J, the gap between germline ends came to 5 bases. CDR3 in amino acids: CASSVDQDTQYF. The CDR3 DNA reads TGTGCCAGCAGCGTAGATCAGGATACGCAGTATTTT. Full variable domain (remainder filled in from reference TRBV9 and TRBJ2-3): DSGVTQTPKHLITATGQRVTLRCSPRSGDLSVYWYQQSLDQGLQFLIQYYNGEERAKGNILERFSAQQFPDLHSELNLSSLELGDSALYFCASSVDQDTQYFGPGTRLTVL.

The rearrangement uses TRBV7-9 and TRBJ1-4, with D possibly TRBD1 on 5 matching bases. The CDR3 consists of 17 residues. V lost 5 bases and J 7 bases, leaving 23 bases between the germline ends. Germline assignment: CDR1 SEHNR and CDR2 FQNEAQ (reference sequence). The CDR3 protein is CASSIVGGRGGSEKLFF. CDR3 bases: TGTGCCAGCAGCATCGTGGGGGGACGGGGCGGTAGTGAAAAACTGTTTTTT.

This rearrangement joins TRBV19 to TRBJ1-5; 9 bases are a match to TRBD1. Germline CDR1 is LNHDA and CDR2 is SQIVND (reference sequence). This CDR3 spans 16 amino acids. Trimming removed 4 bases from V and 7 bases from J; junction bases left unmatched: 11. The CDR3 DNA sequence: TGTGCCAGTAGTACACTAACAGGGGGCGGTTTCCAGCCCCAGCATTTT. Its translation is CASSTLTGGGFQPQHF.

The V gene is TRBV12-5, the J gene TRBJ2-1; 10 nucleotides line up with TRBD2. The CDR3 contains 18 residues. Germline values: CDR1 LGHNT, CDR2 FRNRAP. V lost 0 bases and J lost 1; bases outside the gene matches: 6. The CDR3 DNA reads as TGTGCTAGTGGTTTGGTTGGGCTAGCGGGGGCTTCCTACAATGAGCAGTTCTTC. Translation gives CASGLVGLAGASYNEQFF.

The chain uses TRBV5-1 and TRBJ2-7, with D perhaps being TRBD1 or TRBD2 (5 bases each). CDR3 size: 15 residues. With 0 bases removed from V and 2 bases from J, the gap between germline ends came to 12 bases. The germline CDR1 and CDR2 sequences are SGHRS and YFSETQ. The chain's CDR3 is CASSLVSGTAYEQYF. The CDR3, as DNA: TGCGCCAGCAGCTTGGTGTCAGGGACCGCCTACGAGCAGTACTTC.

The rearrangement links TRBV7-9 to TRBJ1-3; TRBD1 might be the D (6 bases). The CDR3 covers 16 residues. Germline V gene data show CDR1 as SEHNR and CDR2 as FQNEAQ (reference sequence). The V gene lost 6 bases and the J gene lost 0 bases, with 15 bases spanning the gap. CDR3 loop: CASREITGLSGNTIYF. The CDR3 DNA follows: TGTGCCAGCAGAGAGATCACAGGGCTCTCTGGAAACACCATATATTTT.

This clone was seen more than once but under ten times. CDR3 loop: CASSLGPTGGNQPQHF. For the CDR3, the DNA is TGCGCCAGCAGCTTGGGACCGACAGGGGGAAATCAGCCCCAGCATTTT. This chain uses TRBV5-1 with TRBJ1-5, with TRBD1 identical over 9 bases. With 0 bases clipped from V and 4 bases from J, the junction kept 5 bases outside the gene matches. This CDR3 has 16 amino acids. CDR1 is SGHRS, CDR2 YFSETQ, per germline.

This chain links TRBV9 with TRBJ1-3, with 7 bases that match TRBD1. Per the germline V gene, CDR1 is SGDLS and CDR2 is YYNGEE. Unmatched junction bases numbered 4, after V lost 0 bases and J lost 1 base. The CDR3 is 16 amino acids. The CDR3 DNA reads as TGTGCCAGCAGCGTAGGTCAGGGGGTATCTGGAAACACCATATATTTT. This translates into CASSVGQGVSGNTIYF.

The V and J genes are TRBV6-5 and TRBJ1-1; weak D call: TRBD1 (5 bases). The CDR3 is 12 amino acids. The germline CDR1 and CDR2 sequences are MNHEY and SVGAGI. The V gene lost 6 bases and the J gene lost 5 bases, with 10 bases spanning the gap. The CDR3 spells CASRAQGTEAFF. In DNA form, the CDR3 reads TGTGCCAGCAGGGCGCAGGGTACTGAAGCTTTCTTT.

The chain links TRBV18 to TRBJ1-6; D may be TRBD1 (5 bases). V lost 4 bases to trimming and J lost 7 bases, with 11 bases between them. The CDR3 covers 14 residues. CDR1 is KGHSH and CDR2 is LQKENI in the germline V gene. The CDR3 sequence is CASSRRDGNSPLHF. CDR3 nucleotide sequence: TGTGCCAGCTCACGCCGGGACGGAAATTCACCCCTCCACTTT.

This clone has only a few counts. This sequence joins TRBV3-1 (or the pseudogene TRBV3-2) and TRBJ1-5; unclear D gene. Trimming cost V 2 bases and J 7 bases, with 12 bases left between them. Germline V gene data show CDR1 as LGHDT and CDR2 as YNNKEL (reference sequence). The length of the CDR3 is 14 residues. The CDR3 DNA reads TGTGCCAGCAGCCAAACACTGCGGAGCCAGCCCCAGCATTTT. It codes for CASSQTLRSQPQHF.

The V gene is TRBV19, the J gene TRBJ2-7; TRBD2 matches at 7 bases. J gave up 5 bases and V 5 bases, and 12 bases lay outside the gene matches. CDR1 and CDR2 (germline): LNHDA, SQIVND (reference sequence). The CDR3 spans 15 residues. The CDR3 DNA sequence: TGTGCCAGTAGTCTTCCCGGGGGGAGTGATGACGAGCAGTACTTC. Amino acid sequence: CASSLPGGSDDEQYF. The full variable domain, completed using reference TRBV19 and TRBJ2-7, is DGGITQSPKYLFRKEGQNVTLSCEQNLNHDAMYWYRQDPGQGLRLIYYSQIVNDFQKGDIAEGYSVSREKKESFPLTVTSAQKNPTAFYLCASSLPGGSDDEQYFGPGTRLTVT.